The clone carrying this TCR beta chain was detected ten times or more. Its matching antigen is unknown. This CDR3 has 19 amino acids. Trimming pared 4 bases from V and 4 bases from J, leaving 27 bases between. CDR1 SGHDT and CDR2 YYEEEE come from the germline V gene. The sample is drawn from a study of T cells after yellow fever vaccination. Findings and limits, study-wide: Weaker overall, the secondary response nonetheless peaked faster (day 5 versus 15).

TCRdb analysed the 5' RACE reads with MiXCR anew, one entry per CDR3 protein. The sample lists about 140,000 distinct CDR3 sequences; just over 6.5% were seen once. The source of this sequence is a man aged 25 to 40 who received the YFV17D yellow fever vaccine. The specimen comprised CD4+ T cells sorted from PBMCs, sampled 10 days after the yellow fever booster vaccination. The chain joins TRBV5-6 to TRBJ2-1; the D gene could be TRBD1 or TRBD2 (5 bases each). The CDR3 loop reads CASSARTNPGAGFYNEQFF. The DNA of the CDR3 is TGTGCCAGCAGCGCACGAACGAATCCCGGGGCAGGGTTTTACAATGAGCAGTTCTTC.